These 15 T cell receptor beta chains originate from one sample sequenced in a study of early T cells in non-severe SARS-CoV-2 infection. TCRdb re-derived calls from the 5' RACE reads in MiXCR, one entry per CDR3 protein. This sample has about 62,000 distinct CDR3 sequences, with 7.5% to 10% found just once. Source material: whole blood. The source is an adult who was a healthcare worker with PCR-confirmed SARS-CoV-2 infection or an uninfected control (not recorded which).

This clonotype was detected ten times or more. The chain's CDR3 is CASSARLAGVTDTQYF. The DNA for the CDR3 is TGTGCCAGCAGTGCCCGACTAGCGGGGGTCACAGATACGCAGTATTTT. The chain combines TRBV6-1 with TRBJ2-3; 12 bases fit TRBD2. CDR3 length: 16 amino acids. The trim removed 4 bases at V and 2 bases at J, leaving 4 bases unmatched. CDR1 is MNHNS, CDR2 SASEGT, per germline.

This clonotype came up a few times. The rearrangement joins TRBV15 to TRBJ2-1; D is uncertain. This CDR3 region has 12 residues. V was shortened by 3 bases and J by 10 bases, with 10 bases between the two germline ends. CDR1 is LNHNV, CDR2 YYDKDF, per germline (reference sequence). CDR3: CATSRDLGEQFF. The DNA of the CDR3 is TGTGCCACCAGCAGGGATTTGGGGGAGCAGTTCTTC. The variable domain in full, completed from reference TRBV15 and TRBJ2-1, reads DAMVIQNPRYQVTQFGKPVTLSCSQTLNHNVMYWYQQKSSQAPKLLFHYYDKDFNNEADTPDNFQSRRPNTSFCFLDIRSPGLGDTAMYLCATSRDLGEQFFGPGTRLTVL.

This clonotype showed up many times. The chain links TRBV5-1 to TRBJ2-5; 7 bases align to TRBD1. The V and J ends lost 5 bases and 5 bases, in that order; junction bases with no gene match: 12. CDR3 length: 15 residues. Germline loops: CDR1 SGHRS, CDR2 YFSETQ. The CDR3 here is CASRTGTVGAETQYF. The CDR3 nucleotides read TGCGCCAGCAGAACCGGGACAGTGGGGGCGGAGACCCAGTACTTC.

This clonotype was picked up a small number of times. CDR3 sequence (DNA): TGCGCCAGCAGCTTGGGGACGAGCTCCCAAGAGACCCAGTACTTC. Translation: CASSLGTSSQETQYF. V gene TRBV5-1 combines with J gene TRBJ2-5; no definite D call. The ends were cut back, 0 bases at V and 1 base at J, with 10 bases in the middle. In germline, CDR1 is SGHRS, CDR2 YFSETQ. This CDR3 region has 15 residues. The variable domain in full, completed from reference TRBV5-1 and TRBJ2-5, reads KAGVTQTPRYLIKTRGQQVTLSCSPISGHRSVSWYQQTPGQGLQFLFEYFSETQRNKGNFPGRFSGRQFSNSRSEMNVSTLELGDSALYLCASSLGTSSQETQYFGPGTRLLVL.

This chain links TRBV3-1 with TRBJ2-7; no clear D. Looked up from germline, CDR1 is LGHDT and CDR2 is YNNKEL (reference sequence). This CDR3 has 14 amino acids. Trimming took off 2 bases at V and 0 bases at J, with 8 bases between the two ends. The chain's CDR3 is CASSQSESSYEQYV. CDR3 nucleotide sequence: TGTGCCAGCAGCCAATCGGAGAGCTCCTACGAGCAGTACGTC.

V is TRBV29-1 and J is TRBJ2-5; D perhaps matches TRBD2 (6 bases). Trimming took off 7 bases at V and 4 bases at J, with 19 bases between the two ends. Germline V gene lookup returns CDR1 SQVTM and CDR2 ANQGSEA. CDR3 length: 14 residues. The CDR3 here is CSGRMLAIGETQYF. CDR3 sequence (DNA): TGCAGCGGGCGGATGCTAGCGATAGGAGAGACCCAGTACTTC.

The gene calls are TRBV18 and TRBJ2-7, with 8 bases identical to TRBD1. The CDR3 runs 14 residues. CDR1 is KGHSH, CDR2 LQKENI, per germline. V shed 1 base and J 6 bases; nucleotides not matched to a gene: 5. CDR3 bases: TGTGCCAGCTCACCACAGGGACAGGCGGCCGAGCAGTACGTC. Protein: CASSPQGQAAEQYV.

This clonotype has only a few counts. This chain joins TRBV5-4 and TRBJ2-3; tentative D call: TRBD2 (7 bases). This CDR3 is built from 17 residues. The germline gives CDR1 SGHNT, CDR2 YYREEE (reference sequence). Trimming removed 4 bases at V and 0 bases at J, with 18 bases between. The CDR3, as DNA: TGTGCCAGCAGCCCATCTGGGGGGGCCCTTAGCACAGATACGCAGTATTTT. Translating gives CASSPSGGALSTDTQYF. Together with reference TRBV5-4 and TRBJ2-3, the CDR3 gives the full variable domain: ETGVTQSPTHLIKTRGQQVTLRCSSQSGHNTVSWYQQALGQGPQFIFQYYREEENGRGNFPPRFSGLQFPNYSSELNVNALELDDSALYLCASSPSGGALSTDTQYFGPGTRLTVL.

The chain employs TRBV12-3 or TRBV12-4 and TRBJ2-4; D might be TRBD2 (5 bases). V was clipped by 6 bases and J by 3 bases, with 9 bases between them. There are 13 residues in the CDR3. The CDR3 sequence: CASSPAGKNIQYF. The CDR3 region has the DNA TGTGCCAGCAGCCCGGCGGGCAAAAACATTCAGTACTTC.

This clonotype was seen only a few times. The chain links TRBV7-6 to TRBJ2-1, with TRBD2 matching 8 bases. With V trimmed by 2 bases and J by 3 bases, 12 bases remained unmatched. This CDR3 comprises 18 residues. From germline, CDR1 is SGHVS and CDR2 FNYEAQ. The CDR3 nucleotides read TGTGCCAGCAGCTTAATCCCCCCCGGGGGGGAAAACTACAATGAGCAGTTCTTC. It is translated as CASSLIPPGGENYNEQFF.

The V gene is TRBV5-1, the J gene TRBJ1-2, with D unclear. V lost 5 bases and J 0 bases, leaving 11 bases between the germline ends. Germline lookup yields CDR1 SGHRS and CDR2 YFSETQ. This CDR3 region has 14 residues. Here the CDR3 DNA reads TGCGCCAGCAGTCGGAGCGTGACTAACTATGGCTACACCTTC. As protein: CASSRSVTNYGYTF.

This clonotype was seen a few times. V gene TRBV25-1 combines with J gene TRBJ1-6; 7 nucleotides match TRBD1. Looked up from germline, CDR1 is MGHDK and CDR2 is SYGVNS. The ends lost 3 bases at V and 10 bases at J; junction bases unmatched: 3. The CDR3 covers 13 residues. The CDR3 loop reads CASSDQGGSPLHF. The CDR3, as DNA: TGTGCCAGCAGTGATCAGGGGGGATCACCCCTCCACTTT.

This sequence joins TRBV14 and TRBJ1-6; D ambiguous. The CDR3 is 15 residues long. Trimming removed 0 bases from V and 8 bases from J, with 11 bases in between. In germline, CDR1 is SGHDN, CDR2 FVKESK. The chain's CDR3 is CASSQDSRTDSPLHF. The CDR3 bases are TGTGCCAGCAGCCAAGATAGCAGGACTGATTCACCCCTCCACTTT. Complete variable domain (other parts from reference TRBV14 and TRBJ1-6): EAGVTQFPSHSVIEKGQTVTLRCDPISGHDNLYWYRRVMGKEIKFLLHFVKESKQDESGMPNNRFLAERTGGTYSTLKVQPAELEDSGVYFCASSQDSRTDSPLHFGNGTRLTVT.

The gene calls are TRBV6-2 or TRBV6-3 and TRBJ2-1; tentatively, D is TRBD2 (6 bases). Germline CDR1 MNHEY, CDR2 SVGEGT. The length of the CDR3 is 15 residues. V was clipped by 8 bases and J by 7 bases, with 21 bases between them. CDR3 DNA: TGTGCCAGCCGATCAAGCGGAGCCGGGGGAAATGAGCAGTTCTTC. Amino acids: CASRSSGAGGNEQFF.

This clonotype was detected a few times. The rearrangement links TRBV6-6 to TRBJ1-5; 7 bases are a match to TRBD1. Germline CDR1 reads MNHNY; CDR2 reads SVGAGI (reference sequence). This CDR3 is 14 amino acids long. V trimming: 5 bases; J trimming: 3 bases; junction bases outside the gene matches: 4. CDR3 DNA sequence: TGTGCCAGCAGTCCGGGACAGCTCAATCAGCCCCAGCATTTT. Residues: CASSPGQLNQPQHF.